The clone carrying this TCR beta chain has at least ten counts. A much larger clone differs by one base, so this may be a read error. The record originates from a study of breast tumors, draining lymph nodes, adjacent tissues. Samples came from axillary lymph nodes draining the breast cancer. This CDR3 is built from 14 residues. CDR1 DFQATT and CDR2 SNEGSKA come from the germline V gene (reference sequence). Trimming removed 2 bases at V and 6 bases at J, with 17 bases between. TCRdb redid the calling of the multiplex PCR reads with MiXCR, one entry per CDR3 protein. The repertoire has approximately 180,000 distinct CDR3 sequences, roughly a third of them found once; the top ten carry 3.8%.

The rearrangement uses TRBV20-1 and TRBJ2-7; D not certain. Input material: axillary lymph node tissue. This receptor was identified in a female donor with breast cancer. Some clones in this sample may be carry-over from other donors' samples. The CDR3 loop is CSARQDPWAPEQYF. The CDR3, as DNA: TGCAGTGCTAGACAGGACCCCTGGGCCCCCGAGCAGTACTTC.